This passage covers 11 T cell receptor beta chains from one sample sequenced in a study of CD8+ T cells in alopecia areata. Extracted RNA was reverse transcribed, and the resulting cDNA served as sequencing template. Here immunoSEQ multiplex PCR was the method, and the copy in TCRdb shows in-frame clones only, minus some. The table lists 69,000 or so clones, approximately 58% of them singletons. This sample comprised CD8+ T cells sorted from blood, obtained at week 0. The source is a human donor with alopecia areata.

This chain joins TRBV4-1 and TRBJ2-5; 11 bases match TRBD2. V shed 4 bases, J shed 5 bases, and the junction held 15 bases outside the gene matches. The CDR3 sequence is 18 residues long. Per germline, CDR1 MGHRA and CDR2 YSYEKL. The CDR3 loop is CASSLIPVAGGPEETQYF. The CDR3 DNA sequence: TGCGCCAGCAGCCTCATCCCTGTAGCGGGGGGGCCTGAGGAGACCCAGTACTTC.

This clone was counted a few times. This rearrangement joins TRBV19 to TRBJ2-1; TRBD1 agrees at 7 bases. Germline loops: CDR1 LNHDA, CDR2 SQIVND (reference sequence). Losses at the gene ends were 0 bases for V and 7 bases for J; bases not matched to a gene: 15. The CDR3 is 18 amino acids. The CDR3 protein is CASSIDNNRGPSRNEQFF. The CDR3 nucleotides read TGTGCCAGTAGTATAGATAATAACAGGGGCCCCTCTAGGAATGAGCAGTTCTTC.

This rearrangement joins TRBV4-1 to TRBJ1-1; TRBD1 is a possible D gene (5 bases). Germline-derived CDR1 and CDR2 are MGHRA and YSYEKL. The CDR3 extends over 15 amino acids. Deletions cut 1 base from V and 5 bases from J, with 14 bases between. The CDR3 reads CASSQVWGGNTEAFF. CDR3 in DNA: TGCGCCAGCAGCCAAGTTTGGGGGGGGAATACTGAAGCTTTCTTT.

This clone was counted once. The V call is TRBV6-1, the J call TRBJ2-6; no clear D. CDR1 MNHNS and CDR2 SASEGT come from the germline V gene. The V end lost 3 bases, the J end lost 0 bases, and 9 bases lay between the germline ends. CDR3 length: 16 residues. CDR3 protein: CASSDNKYSGANVLTF. In DNA form, the CDR3 reads TGTGCCAGCAGTGATAACAAATACTCTGGGGCCAACGTCCTGACTTTC.

The chain combines TRBV5-1 with TRBJ2-1; D is possibly TRBD2 (6 bases). The CDR3 totals 13 residues. Trimming took 7 bases from V and 7 from J, leaving 15 bases between them. Germline-derived CDR1 and CDR2 are SGHRS and YFSETQ. The chain's CDR3 is CASVLAAGNEQFF. The CDR3 nucleotides are TGCGCCAGCGTCTTGGCCGCGGGAAATGAGCAGTTCTTC.

The rearrangement joins TRBV7-2 to TRBJ2-1, with D tentatively TRBD2 (6 bases). V was cut by 1 base and J by 9 bases, with 13 bases left in between. The CDR3 extends over 14 amino acids. Germline V lookup: CDR1 SGHTA, CDR2 FQGNSA. The CDR3 region is CASSLVGPGGEQFF. The CDR3 DNA reads as TGTGCCAGCAGCTTAGTAGGCCCCGGGGGTGAGCAGTTCTTC.

Regarding this clone: At one boundary the junction diverges from the germline segment, which might be a read error. The rearrangement joins TRBV7-2 to TRBJ2-7; D ambiguous. Germline CDR1 reads SGHTA; CDR2 reads FQGNSA. The CDR3 extends over 15 amino acids. CDR3 sequence (DNA): TGCGCCAGCAGCCAAGTGACGGATAGCTCCTACGAGCAGTACTTC. Translation gives CASSQVTDSSYEQYF. Full variable domain (missing parts from reference TRBV7-2 and TRBJ2-7): GAGVSQSPSNKVTEKGKDVELRCDPISGHTALYWYRQSLGQGLEFLIYFQGNSAPDKSGLPSDRFSAERTGGSVSTLTIQRTQQEDSAVYLCASSQVTDSSYEQYFGPGTRLTVT.

The chain uses TRBV5-1 and TRBJ2-2; D is undetermined. The germline V gene has CDR1 SGHRS and CDR2 YFSETQ. The CDR3 is 14 amino acids. The ends were cut back, 4 bases at V and 0 bases at J, with 7 bases in the middle. Here the CDR3 reads CASSETANTGELFF. DNA of the CDR3: TGCGCCAGCAGCGAAACAGCGAACACCGGGGAGCTGTTTTTT.

The chain employs TRBV2 and TRBJ2-7; TRBD2 might be the D (5 bases). The CDR3 totals 14 residues. CDR1 and CDR2 (germline): SNHLY, FYNNEI. Trimming shortened V by 4 bases and J by 5 bases, and 15 bases separated the two germline ends. CDR3 in amino acids: CASSGEGSSHEQYF. The CDR3, as DNA: TGTGCCAGCAGTGGGGAAGGGAGTAGCCACGAGCAGTACTTC. Variable domain in full (rest from reference TRBV2 and TRBJ2-7): EPEVTQTPSHQVTQMGQEVILRCVPISNHLYFYWYRQILGQKVEFLVSFYNNEISEKSEIFDDQFSVERPDGSNFTLKIRSTKLEDSAMYFCASSGEGSSHEQYFGPGTRLTVT.

This chain connects TRBV30 to TRBJ2-1; 8 nucleotides agree with TRBD2. Germline V gene sequence: CDR1 GTSNPN, CDR2 SVGIG (reference sequence). V lost 2 bases and J lost 4; bases outside the gene matches: 10. The CDR3 runs 16 residues. In DNA form, the CDR3 reads TGTGCCTGGAGTTCCCTGAGCGGGAGTAAGTACAATGAGCAGTTCTTC. Translation: CAWSSLSGSKYNEQFF. The full variable domain, with the rest looked up from reference TRBV30 and TRBJ2-1, is SQTIHQWPATLVQPVGSPLSLECTVEGTSNPNLYWYRQAAGRGLQLLFYSVGIGQISSEVPQNLSASRPQDRQFILSSKKLLLSDSGFYLCAWSSLSGSKYNEQFFGPGTRLTVL.

The chain is built from TRBV5-1 and TRBJ2-7; possibly TRBD2 for D (7 bases). The CDR3 has 12 residues. Germline V CDR1 and CDR2: SGHRS, YFSETQ. Trimming took off 6 bases at V and 6 bases at J, with 13 bases between the two ends. The CDR3 loop is CASTGGSSEQYF. The CDR3, as DNA: TGCGCCAGCACGGGGGGCTCAAGCGAGCAGTACTTC.